The 30 T cell receptor beta chains presented below share a single source sample, sequenced in a study of blood T cell repertoires in acute mononucleosis. Using immunoSEQ multiplex PCR, the repertoire was profiled, and TCRdb retains in-frame clones only, with some absent. Here the sample spans 7,700 or so clones, around 25% being singletons. Time point specified: acute infectious mononucleosis, at clinical presentation within 2 weeks of symptom onset (visit 1). Sample: EBV YVL epitope tetramer+ CD8+ T cells sorted from PBMCs, taken during acute infectious mononucleosis. Subset of the sample: CD8 T cells binding a tetramer with EBV BRLF1 109-117 peptide (YVL-BR). The receptors here all came from a woman aged 18-29 years with infectious mononucleosis caused by EBV.

This clone was seen a few times. The rearrangement joins TRBV27 to TRBJ2-1, with 8 bases matching TRBD2. With 5 bases clipped from V and 3 bases from J, the junction kept 9 bases outside the gene matches. From germline, CDR1 is MNHEY and CDR2 SMNVEV (reference sequence). The CDR3 covers 16 residues. The CDR3 region is CASSDFLTSGYNEQFF. The CDR3 bases are TGTGCCAGCAGTGACTTCCTCACTAGCGGCTACAATGAGCAGTTCTTC.

Of note for this clone: A far larger clone is a single base away, which makes a read error likely. The same CDR3 is also encoded by other DNA sequences in this sample. This chain uses TRBV7-2 with TRBJ2-7, with D maybe TRBD1 (5 bases). The germline gives CDR1 SGHTA, CDR2 FQGNSA. V gave up 5 bases and J gave up 2 bases, with 16 bases separating them. This CDR3 region has 15 residues. CDR3 in amino acids: CASSQVRDSPYEQYF. The CDR3 coding sequence is TGTGCCAGCAGCCAAGTGCGAGACAGCCCCTACGAGCAGTACTTC.

DNA for the CDR3: TGTGCCAGCAGTATGGCGGGGAGCACAGATACGCAGTATTTT. This codes for CASSMAGSTDTQYF. The chain links TRBV11-2 to TRBJ2-3; TRBD2 is a possible D gene (6 bases). The V end lost 6 bases, the J end lost 0 bases, and 10 bases lay between the germline ends. The CDR3 contains 14 residues. The germline V gene encodes CDR1 SGHAT and CDR2 FQNNGV.

Note on this clone: Only one base separates this from a far larger clonotype, so it likely reflects a read error. The CDR3 sequence is CAFRGGRTTYEQYF. As DNA, the CDR3 is TGTGCCTTCAGGGGGGGACGGACGACCTACGAGCAGTACTTC. The rearrangement links TRBV10-3 to TRBJ2-7; D may match TRBD1 or TRBD2 (7 bases each). The CDR3 extends over 14 amino acids. Germline assignment: CDR1 ENHRY and CDR2 SYGVKD.

Remarks on this clone: The junction does not match germline at one end; this may be a read error. This specimen includes other DNA sequences encoding the same CDR3. The J gene is TRBJ2-5, the V gene TRBV7-3; 9 bases agree with TRBD1. Germline loops: CDR1 SGHTA, CDR2 FQGTGA. There are 16 residues in the CDR3. CDR3 loop: CASSLAPGTGKETQYF. The CDR3 DNA sequence: TGTGCTAGCAGCTTAGCCCCCGGGACAGGGAAGGAGACCCAGTACTTC.

This clone has just a few counts. The chain is built from TRBV28 and TRBJ2-7; the D is unclear. Trimming removed 6 bases at V and 6 bases at J, with 15 bases between. CDR1 and CDR2 (germline): MDHEN, SYDVKM. The CDR3 is 13 amino acids. DNA for the CDR3: TGTGCCAGCAGCACTTACAGAGAACTCGAGCAGTACTTC. This encodes CASSTYRELEQYF. The whole variable domain, remainder taken from reference TRBV28 and TRBJ2-7, is DVKVTQSSRYLVKRTGEKVFLECVQDMDHENMFWYRQDPGLGLRLIYFSYDVKMKEKGDIPEGYSVSREKKERFSLILESASTNQTSMYLCASSTYRELEQYFGPGTRLTVT.

The V gene is TRBV7-8, the J gene TRBJ2-7; perhaps D is TRBD1 or TRBD2 (5 bases each). With 5 bases removed from V and 0 bases from J, the gap between germline ends came to 17 bases. Germline CDR1 reads SGHVS; CDR2 reads FQNEAQ. This CDR3 comprises 16 residues. CDR3 sequence reads: CASSTYRGSLSYEQYF. The CDR3 region has the DNA TGTGCCAGCAGCACGTACCGGGGCAGTCTCTCCTACGAGCAGTACTTC.

This clone was picked up a small number of times. DNA for the CDR3: TGTGCCAGCAGCTTATTAGGGGTCGGGGATACGCAGTATTTT. Translation: CASSLLGVGDTQYF. The chain uses TRBV4-2 and TRBJ2-3; D might be TRBD1 (5 bases). This CDR3 contains 14 residues. V shed 5 bases and J shed 6 bases, with 15 bases lying between them. Germline lookup yields CDR1 LGHNA and CDR2 YNFKEQ.

On this clone itself: This likely traces to a read error, being one base from a far larger clone. This sequence joins TRBV27 and TRBJ2-6; tentatively, D is TRBD2 (5 bases). CDR1 is MNHEY and CDR2 is SMNVEV in the germline V gene (reference sequence). Deletions cut 4 bases from V and 0 bases from J, with 13 bases between. The CDR3 runs 17 residues. DNA for the CDR3: TGTGCCAGCAGTTCGCTGGACTGCGACTCTGGGGCCAACGTCCTGACTTTC. Translated, it gives CASSSLDCDSGANVLTF.

The gene calls are TRBV6-5 and TRBJ2-1; a possible D gene is TRBD2 (6 bases). CDR3 length equals 15 residues. The germline V and J ends were trimmed by 6 bases and 10 bases, with 22 bases remaining between them. Germline CDR1 and CDR2: MNHEY and SVGAGI. CDR3: CASRALLGGAMEQFF. Here the CDR3 DNA reads TGTGCCAGCAGAGCCCTCCTCGGGGGTGCCATGGAGCAGTTCTTC.

Judged by abundance, this clone is large. This chain uses TRBV4-1 with TRBJ2-7; 7 nucleotides agree with TRBD2. Germline CDR1 reads MGHRA; CDR2 reads YSYEKL. J gave up 3 bases and V 0 bases, and 2 bases lay outside the gene matches. The CDR3 length is 14 residues. Here the CDR3 reads CASSQEWGGYEQYF. For the CDR3, the DNA is TGCGCCAGCAGCCAAGAATGGGGGGGCTACGAGCAGTACTTC.

In the case of this clone: This likely stems from a read error, as it lies one base from a far larger clone. The rearrangement links TRBV13 to TRBJ2-3, with D perhaps being TRBD1 or TRBD2 (5 bases each). This CDR3 has 18 residues. Trimming took off 0 bases at V and 2 bases at J, with 18 bases between the two ends. Germline V gene data show CDR1 as PRHDT and CDR2 as FYEKMQ (reference sequence). The CDR3 loop is CASSLGLIGDVLTDTQYF. The CDR3, as DNA: TGTGCCAGCAGCTTAGGCCTTATAGGGGACGTCCTCACAGATACGCAGTATTTT.

Concerning this clone itself: This probably arose from a read error, given a far larger clone one base away. The gene calls are TRBV27 and TRBJ2-7; D unresolved. Germline CDR1 is MNHEY and CDR2 is SMNVEV (reference sequence). CDR3 length: 13 residues. V lost 6 bases and J lost 2, with 11 bases in between. The CDR3: CASSQDPAYEQYF. CDR3 coding DNA: TGTGCCAGCAGCCAAGATCCGGCCTACGAGCAGTACTTC.

This clone occurred a few times. The DNA is left out, because the CDR3 cannot be placed on it with certainty; the CDR3 is given as TCRdb lists it. The chain is built from TRBV11-2 and TRBJ2-2; no check of the table's D call, TRBD1, against the DNA was made. The V gene's germline CDR1 is SGHAT and CDR2 FQNNGV. The CDR3 length is 19 residues, termini included. CDR3 residues: CASSLATIYRGDTGELFFF.

This chain uses TRBV27 with TRBJ2-6, with D maybe TRBD1 (5 bases). Trimming took 5 bases from V and 0 from J, leaving 11 bases between them. This CDR3 is built from 16 residues. The V gene's germline CDR1 is MNHEY and CDR2 SMNVEV (reference sequence). The CDR3 spells CASSPLDNSGANVLTF. As DNA, the CDR3 is TGTGCCAGCAGTCCCTTGGACAACTCTGGGGCCAACGTCCTGACTTTC.

This clone was seen only a few times. The V and J genes are TRBV5-5 and TRBJ2-5; the D is unclear. The CDR3 length is 12 residues. V gave up 4 bases and J gave up 0 bases, with 4 bases separating them. CDR1 and CDR2 from the germline V gene are SGHKS and YYEKEE (reference sequence). CDR3 DNA sequence: TGTGCCAGCAGCCTCTACCAAGAGACCCAGTACTTC. Translating gives CASSLYQETQYF.

This clone was counted once. The chain links TRBV27 to TRBJ2-7, with D possibly matching TRBD1 (5 bases). The CDR3 covers 15 residues. Trimming removed 9 bases from V and 5 bases from J, with 23 bases in between. CDR1 and CDR2 from the germline V gene are MNHEY and SMNVEV (reference sequence). CDR3 nucleotides: TGTGCCAGTTTATCGATCAACAGGATAGGTCACGAGCAGTACTTC. Amino acids: CASLSINRIGHEQYF.

J is TRBJ2-1 and V is TRBV29-1, with D uncertain. Germline CDR1 SQVTM, CDR2 ANQGSEA. V was trimmed by 4 bases and J by 5 bases, leaving 12 bases between them. The CDR3 is 13 amino acids. This CDR3 reads CSVVAGDNNEQFF. CDR3 in DNA: TGCAGCGTTGTGGCTGGCGATAACAATGAGCAGTTCTTC.

Regarding this clone: Mismatch with germline at one junction end may stem from a read error. This chain joins TRBV6-5 and TRBJ2-5, with D hard to call. Germline V gives CDR1 MNHEY, CDR2 SVGAGI. CDR3 length equals 13 residues. The CDR3 DNA reads as TGTGCCACCAGTGATTTTTTACGGGAGACCCAGTACTTC. Translation gives CATSDFLRETQYF.

This clone has a count of ten or more. This sequence joins TRBV6-4 and TRBJ2-7; the D call may be TRBD1 or TRBD2 (7 bases each). The CDR3 is 14 amino acids. Germline V gives CDR1 MRHNA, CDR2 SNTAGT. Trimming took off 10 bases at V and 2 bases at J, with 18 bases between the two ends. In nucleotides, the CDR3 is TGTGCCATCAGGGGGGGACGGACGACCTACGAGCAGTACTTC. Amino acids: CAIRGGRTTYEQYF.

Remarks on this clone: With only one base between it and a far larger clone, this is likely a read error. This specimen includes other DNA sequences encoding the same CDR3. V gene TRBV25-1 combines with J gene TRBJ1-6; the D is unclear. V was shortened by 5 bases and J by 6 bases, with 5 bases between the two germline ends. The length of the CDR3 is 12 residues. The germline V gene encodes CDR1 MGHDK and CDR2 SYGVNS. CDR3 loop: CASSSLNSPLHF. DNA for the CDR3: TGTGCCAGCAGTTCTCTTAATTCACCCCTCCACTTT. Full variable domain (remainder filled in from reference TRBV25-1 and TRBJ1-6): EADIYQTPRYLVIGTGKKITLECSQTMGHDKMYWYQQDPGMELHLIHYSYGVNSTEKGDLSSESTVSRIRTEHFPLTLESARPSHTSQYLCASSSLNSPLHFGNGTRLTVT.

This clone appeared many times. This chain uses TRBV7-9 with TRBJ2-7; the match to TRBD2 covers 10 bases. This CDR3 has 15 amino acids. Trimming cost V 5 bases and J 3 bases; bases outside gene matches: 7. CDR1 SEHNR and CDR2 FQNEAQ come from the germline V gene (reference sequence). The CDR3 nucleotides read TGTGCCAGCAGCCCCGGGATAGCGGGGGGCTACGAGCAGTACTTC. Translation: CASSPGIAGGYEQYF.

This clone was detected ten times or more. The CDR3 reads CASALRIGNTGELFF. The DNA of the CDR3 is TGTGCCAGCGCCTTGAGAATTGGGAACACCGGGGAGCTGTTTTTT. V and J are TRBV7-2 and TRBJ2-2; D remains ambiguous. CDR3 length equals 15 residues. CDR1 and CDR2 from the germline V gene are SGHTA and FQGNSA. The V end was cut by 8 bases, the J end by 1 base, with 14 bases between.

Points on this clone: This could be a read error, since a much larger clone is one nucleotide away. At the DNA level, this CDR3 is encoded by other sequences in the same sample as well. The chain recombines TRBV6-1 with TRBJ2-6, with a weak D call TRBD2 (5 bases). Germline V gene lookup returns CDR1 MNHNS and CDR2 SASEGT. Between the trimmed V and J ends, which lost 3 bases and 0 bases, there was a span of 18 bases. The CDR3 extends over 19 amino acids. The CDR3 DNA reads TGTGCCAGCAGTGACTGGACGGGGAATTCGTACTCTGGGGCCAACGTCCTGACTTTC. Its protein product is CASSDWTGNSYSGANVLTF.

The genes are TRBV25-1 and TRBJ2-5; D is unresolved. The DNA end favors TRBJ2-7, so the J call may be wrong. Germline V lookup: CDR1 MGHDK, CDR2 SYGVNS. The CDR3 covers 13 residues. In nucleotides, the CDR3 is TGTGCCAGCAGTGAATGGTCTGTCTACGAGCAGTACTTC. Its translation: CASSEWSVYEQYF.

This chain uses TRBV7-2 with TRBJ2-3, with 7 bases identical to TRBD2. CDR1 and CDR2 (germline): SGHTA, FQGNSA. V gave up 7 bases and J gave up 2 bases; unmatched junction bases: 18. This CDR3 spans 18 amino acids. The CDR3 sequence: CASKLVIAGAGHTDTQYF. The CDR3 region has the DNA TGTGCCAGCAAGTTAGTCATCGCGGGAGCAGGGCACACAGATACGCAGTATTTT.

This clone was found many times. This chain joins TRBV6-1 and TRBJ2-1; possible D gene TRBD2, 7 bases. CDR1 MNHNS and CDR2 SASEGT come from the germline V gene. This CDR3 has 15 residues. The ends were cut back, 5 bases at V and 10 bases at J, with 21 bases in the middle. CDR3 loop: CASSFLPGGPREQFF. In DNA form, the CDR3 reads TGTGCCAGCAGTTTCTTGCCGGGGGGCCCTAGGGAGCAGTTCTTC.

This clone is deemed medium-sized. This chain links TRBV29-1 with TRBJ2-1; TRBD1 aligns across 10 bases. CDR1 is SQVTM, CDR2 ANQGSEA, per germline. The CDR3 spans 13 residues. Here the CDR3 DNA reads TGCAGGGCCGGACAGGGGGAAGACAATGAGCAGTTCTTC. Translating it yields CRAGQGEDNEQFF.

The rearrangement uses TRBV2 and TRBJ2-5, with D hard to call. The CDR3 covers 11 residues. Trimming left V 3 bases short and J 5 bases short, with 4 bases between. CDR1 SNHLY and CDR2 FYNNEI come from the germline V gene. The CDR3 nucleotides are TGTGCCAGCAGTGACCCCGAGACCCAGTACTTC. Its translation is CASSDPETQYF.

This clone was counted only a few times. The chain links TRBV10-3 to TRBJ2-3; 12 bases match TRBD2. With 10 bases clipped from V and 6 bases from J, the junction kept 11 bases outside the gene matches. Germline CDR1 reads ENHRY; CDR2 reads SYGVKD. The CDR3 contains 15 residues. CDR3 loop: CASSSSGGASDTQYF. The CDR3 bases are TGTGCCAGCAGCTCTAGCGGGGGGGCCTCGGATACGCAGTATTTT.